A single sample gave rise to the 26 T cell receptor beta chains below, sequenced in a study of shared clonotypes between healthy human individuals. Profiled with immunoSEQ multiplex PCR; TCRdb holds only in-frame clones, not every one. The sample yields over 2 million clones, under 95% seen once. The sample taken for sequencing was naive CD4+ T cells from PBMCs. As for subset: CD45RA+ positively selected. The receptors come from a man younger than 35 in good health. Some clones in this sample may be carry-over from other donors' samples.

V usage is TRBV4-2 and J usage is TRBJ2-1; D unresolved. CDR3 length: 12 residues. Trimming took 6 bases from V and 4 from J, leaving 7 bases between them. Per germline, CDR1 LGHNA and CDR2 YNFKEQ. This chain's CDR3 is CASRDNYNEQFF. CDR3 DNA sequence: TGTGCCAGCAGGGATAATTACAATGAGCAGTTCTTC.

The chain links TRBV7-3 to TRBJ2-5; 12 bases are a match to TRBD2. CDR3 length equals 15 residues. J was trimmed by 5 bases and V by 5 bases; bases with no gene match: 6. The germline V gene has CDR1 SGHTA and CDR2 FQGTGA. The CDR3 bases are TGTGCCAGCAGCGAGACTAGCGGGAGACCGGAGACCCAGTACTTC. This codes for CASSETSGRPETQYF. Variable domain in full (rest from reference TRBV7-3 and TRBJ2-5): GAGVSQTPSNKVTEKGKYVELRCDPISGHTALYWYRQSLGQGPEFLIYFQGTGAADDSGLPNDRFFAVRPEGSVSTLKIQRTERGDSAVYLCASSETSGRPETQYFGPGTRLLVL.

V gene TRBV4-3 combines with J gene TRBJ2-1; 11 nucleotides match TRBD2. The junction had 8 bases not matched to a gene; V was cut back by 4 bases and J by 6 bases. The germline gives CDR1 LGHNA, CDR2 YSLEER. The CDR3 extends over 16 amino acids. CDR3 DNA sequence: TGCGCCAGCAGCCTACTAGCGGGAGTTGGCGGCAATGAGCAGTTCTTC. As protein: CASSLLAGVGGNEQFF.

Comment on this clone: The same CDR3 can be traced to other DNA sequences in this sample. The chain links TRBV11-2 to TRBJ2-7; D may be TRBD2 (5 bases). The CDR3 is 14 residues long. Trimming removed 0 bases at V and 1 base at J, with 7 bases between. Germline-derived CDR1 and CDR2 are SGHAT and FQNNGV. The CDR3 loop is CASSLDRESYEQYF. Written as DNA, the CDR3 is TGTGCCAGCAGCTTAGATCGGGAATCCTACGAGCAGTACTTC.

The chain combines TRBV29-1 with TRBJ2-5; maybe TRBD1 (6 bases). The V and J ends lost 0 bases and 1 base respectively, with 15 bases between them. The length of the CDR3 is 16 residues. Germline V lookup: CDR1 SQVTM, CDR2 ANQGSEA. In DNA form, the CDR3 reads TGCAGCGTTGAAGATCGAGGGGGAAGTAGCCAAGAGACCCAGTACTTC. The encoded protein is CSVEDRGGSSQETQYF.

V gene TRBV25-1 combines with J gene TRBJ2-5, with 9 bases that match TRBD2. Trimming took 4 bases from V and 5 from J; bases not matched to a gene: 5. Germline V gene lookup returns CDR1 MGHDK and CDR2 SYGVNS. The CDR3 totals 14 residues. The CDR3 region has the DNA TGTGCCAGCAGTGTTAGCGGGAGTTTTGAGACCCAGTACTTC. Translation: CASSVSGSFETQYF.

The chain employs TRBV5-4 and TRBJ2-5; D is possibly TRBD1 or TRBD2 (7 bases each). V was trimmed by 3 bases and J by 3 bases, leaving 18 bases between them. Germline V gene data show CDR1 as SGHNT and CDR2 as YYREEE (reference sequence). The CDR3 covers 16 residues. CDR3 in DNA: TGTGCCAGCAGCTCCCGCAGGGGGGGGGACAAAGAGACCCAGTACTTC. It yields the protein CASSSRRGGDKETQYF.

This chain joins TRBV4-3 and TRBJ2-6, with D maybe TRBD1 (6 bases). Germline CDR1 reads LGHNA; CDR2 reads YSLEER. The CDR3 is 17 amino acids. Trimming removed 1 base at V and 5 bases at J, with 15 bases between. The CDR3, as DNA: TGCGCCAGCAGCCAAGCTGGGGGCGGTCTAAGGGCCAACGTCCTGACTTTC. Encoded protein: CASSQAGGGLRANVLTF.

The V and J genes are TRBV23-1 and TRBJ2-3; D is unclear. TRBV23-1 is flagged as an ORF with uncertain function. V lost 0 bases, J lost 1 base, and 11 bases lay in between. The CDR3 is 16 residues long. For the CDR3, the DNA is TGCGCCAGCAGTCAATCCGAGACTCCATGCACAGATACGCAGTATTTT. Translated, it gives CASSQSETPCTDTQYF.

This chain links TRBV7-2 with TRBJ2-7, with a possible D match to TRBD1 (5 bases). Trimming pared 3 bases from V and 3 bases from J, leaving 9 bases between. The CDR3 covers 13 residues. In germline, CDR1 is SGHTA, CDR2 FQGNSA. CDR3 bases: TGTGCCAGCAGCTTCGAGCAGGGCTACGAGCAGTACTTC. This encodes CASSFEQGYEQYF.

V and J are TRBV7-9 and TRBJ1-5; D is undetermined. The CDR3 contains 15 residues. Trimming shortened V by 1 base and J by 2 bases, and 9 bases separated the two germline ends. Germline CDR1 is SEHNR and CDR2 is FQNEAQ (reference sequence). The CDR3 spells CASSLEGGRNQPQHF. In DNA, the CDR3 is TGTGCCAGCAGCTTAGAGGGTGGGCGCAATCAGCCCCAGCATTTT.

The chain is built from TRBV9 and TRBJ1-5; D call uncertain. The V and J ends lost 4 bases and 4 bases respectively, with 12 bases between them. This CDR3 contains 14 residues. The germline V gene encodes CDR1 SGDLS and CDR2 YYNGEE. The chain's CDR3 is CASSPRPGNQPQHF. The CDR3 nucleotides are TGTGCCAGCAGCCCAAGGCCTGGGAATCAGCCCCAGCATTTT. Full variable domain (remainder filled in from reference TRBV9 and TRBJ1-5): DSGVTQTPKHLITATGQRVTLRCSPRSGDLSVYWYQQSLDQGLQFLIQYYNGEERAKGNILERFSAQQFPDLHSELNLSSLELGDSALYFCASSPRPGNQPQHFGDGTRLSIL.

Notes on this clone: Other DNA sequences from this sample encode an identical CDR3 as well. The chain is built from TRBV18 and TRBJ2-1, with TRBD1 as a possible D gene (6 bases). The CDR3 is 12 residues long. Trimming took off 3 bases at V and 8 bases at J, with 8 bases between the two ends. Per germline, CDR1 KGHSH and CDR2 LQKENI. The CDR3, as DNA: TGTGCCAGCTCACCGGGGACACATGAGCAGTTCTTC. This gives the protein CASSPGTHEQFF.

The chain recombines TRBV11-2 with TRBJ2-1; 14 positions agree with TRBD2. The CDR3 contains 15 residues. CDR1 SGHAT and CDR2 FQNNGV come from the germline V gene. The V and J ends lost 4 bases and 6 bases, in that order; junction bases with no gene match: 2. This CDR3 is CASSSGLAGVNEQFF. The CDR3 bases are TGTGCCAGCAGCTCGGGACTAGCGGGAGTCAATGAGCAGTTCTTC.

The chain links TRBV30 to TRBJ1-1, with D unresolved. V lost 4 bases to trimming and J lost 4 bases, with 10 bases between them. This CDR3 is 12 amino acids long. Per the germline V gene, CDR1 is GTSNPN and CDR2 is SVGIG (reference sequence). CDR3 sequence: CAWTRPPTEAFF. For the CDR3, the DNA is TGTGCCTGGACTCGGCCCCCCACTGAAGCTTTCTTT.

V and J are TRBV4-1 and TRBJ2-7, with 8 bases that match TRBD2. Trimming at V came to 3 bases and at J to 4 bases, leaving 11 bases not matched to a gene. The length of the CDR3 is 16 residues. Germline values: CDR1 MGHRA, CDR2 YSYEKL. CDR3 protein: CASSQIVGRARYEQYF. Written as DNA, the CDR3 is TGCGCCAGCAGCCAGATCGTCGGGAGGGCCAGGTACGAGCAGTACTTC.

Concerning this clone: Other DNA sequences from this sample encode an identical CDR3 as well. This chain links TRBV5-1 with TRBJ2-1; TRBD2 aligns across 9 bases. Germline V CDR1 and CDR2: SGHRS, YFSETQ. V gave up 1 base and J gave up 6 bases; unmatched junction bases: 5. The CDR3 runs 15 residues. The CDR3 spells CASSLPGLAGNEQFF. The DNA for the CDR3 is TGCGCCAGCAGCTTGCCGGGACTAGCAGGCAATGAGCAGTTCTTC. Supplemented by reference TRBV5-1 and TRBJ2-1, the full variable domain reads KAGVTQTPRYLIKTRGQQVTLSCSPISGHRSVSWYQQTPGQGLQFLFEYFSETQRNKGNFPGRFSGRQFSNSRSEMNVSTLELGDSALYLCASSLPGLAGNEQFFGPGTRLTVL.

In nucleotides, the CDR3 is TGCAGCGCCTTGTTGGGAGGGGGAACCTCTGGGGCCAACGTCCTGACTTTC. Its protein is CSALLGGGTSGANVLTF. The chain carries TRBV29-1 and TRBJ2-6, with D perhaps TRBD2 (7 bases). Germline loops: CDR1 SQVTM, CDR2 ANQGSEA. With 7 bases removed from V and 0 bases from J, the gap between germline ends came to 19 bases. The CDR3 spans 17 residues.

The V call is TRBV11-2, the J call TRBJ2-5; 10 bases line up with TRBD2. The CDR3 extends over 15 amino acids. J lost 1 base, V lost 5 bases, and 4 bases had no gene match. Germline-derived CDR1 and CDR2 are SGHAT and FQNNGV. CDR3 nucleotides: TGTGCCAGCAGCAGGACTAGCGGCATCCAAGAGACCCAGTACTTC. Its translation is CASSRTSGIQETQYF.

This chain uses TRBV19 with TRBJ2-7; 8 bases agree with TRBD2. CDR1 is LNHDA, CDR2 SQIVND, per germline (reference sequence). The CDR3 runs to 15 residues. The junction had 16 bases not matched to a gene; V was cut back by 10 bases and J by 5 bases. The CDR3 DNA reads as TGTGCCACAAGTACGGCGAACGGGAGGGCACACGAGCAGTACTTC. Its protein is CATSTANGRAHEQYF.

The chain links TRBV9 to TRBJ1-2; D is undetermined. V was shortened by 1 base and J by 8 bases, with 9 bases between the two germline ends. This CDR3 region has 12 residues. The germline CDR1 and CDR2 sequences are SGDLS and YYNGEE. CDR3 amino acids: CASSVWEGGYTF. The CDR3, as DNA: TGTGCCAGCAGCGTATGGGAGGGCGGCTACACCTTC.

Note on this clone: This sample also contains other DNA sequences that code for the same CDR3. This rearrangement joins TRBV7-2 to TRBJ2-3; no clear D. V lost 0 bases and J 2 bases, leaving 3 bases between the germline ends. Germline V gene data show CDR1 as SGHTA and CDR2 as FQGNSA. The CDR3 covers 13 residues. CDR3 coding DNA: TGTGCCAGCAGCTTAGCCATCACAGATACGCAGTATTTT. Its translation is CASSLAITDTQYF.

Details on this clone: Other DNA sequences in the sample encode the same CDR3. V usage is TRBV9 and J usage is TRBJ1-2; D gene unclear. Trimming removed 5 bases at V and 3 bases at J, with 5 bases between. The V gene's germline CDR1 is SGDLS and CDR2 YYNGEE. The CDR3 runs to 11 residues. Here the CDR3 DNA reads TGTGCCAGCAGGAGGGACTATGGCTACACCTTC. It yields the protein CASRRDYGYTF.

This rearrangement joins TRBV5-4 to TRBJ2-1; TRBD1 or TRBD2 may be the D gene (5 bases each). The CDR3 spans 14 residues. The germline gives CDR1 SGHNT, CDR2 YYREEE (reference sequence). V lost 4 bases and J 10 bases, leaving 18 bases between the germline ends. This CDR3 reads CASSPGASPGEQFF. CDR3 bases: TGTGCCAGCAGCCCCGGGGCCTCGCCTGGGGAGCAGTTCTTC.

The chain couples TRBV25-1 to TRBJ2-3, with TRBD1 identical over 7 bases. The V gene end was trimmed by 3 bases and the J gene end by 2 bases; junction bases not matched to a gene: 11. Germline lookup yields CDR1 MGHDK and CDR2 SYGVNS. This CDR3 comprises 17 residues. CDR3 sequence: CASSDLIGTVSTDTQYF. CDR3 nucleotide sequence: TGTGCCAGCAGTGATCTTATAGGGACAGTTTCCACAGATACGCAGTATTTT.

V gene TRBV11-3 combines with J gene TRBJ2-2, with TRBD2 identical over 9 bases. J lost 3 bases, V lost 5 bases, and 4 bases had no gene match. The CDR3 has 15 amino acids. Germline CDR1 is SGHNT and CDR2 is YENEEA. The CDR3 bases are TGTGCCAGCAGCCCGGGACTAGCTTACACCGGGGAGCTGTTTTTT. It translates to CASSPGLAYTGELFF.